This T cell receptor beta chain originates from a study of long-term antiretroviral therapy in people with HIV. The V and J ends lost 3 bases and 4 bases, in that order; junction bases with no gene match: 1. The CDR3 loop spans 14 amino acids. The germline V gene has CDR1 SNHLY and CDR2 FYNNEI. United States facilities provided treatment to all participants with HIV. Of note for this clone: The antigen remains undetermined.

Version v3.0 of the immunoSEQ assay was performed at survey level. Generated by immunoSEQ multiplex PCR, the TCRdb table keeps only in-frame clones and is missing some. The sample shows around 26,000 clones, around 84% of them seen only once. Study-level findings and limits: Dominance of pre-ART expanded clones persisted, fluctuating and often declining after ART. HIV repertoires spanned narrower CDR3 length ranges than controls.

V gene TRBV2 combines with J gene TRBJ2-3, with 10 positions matching TRBD1. This TCR came from a man in his fifties or sixties with HIV. Specimen: unsorted PBMCs, collected 3 years after starting antiretroviral therapy. CDR3 in amino acids: CASSEGTGADTQYF. CDR3 nucleotide sequence: TGTGCCAGCAGTGAGGGGACAGGGGCAGATACGCAGTATTTT.